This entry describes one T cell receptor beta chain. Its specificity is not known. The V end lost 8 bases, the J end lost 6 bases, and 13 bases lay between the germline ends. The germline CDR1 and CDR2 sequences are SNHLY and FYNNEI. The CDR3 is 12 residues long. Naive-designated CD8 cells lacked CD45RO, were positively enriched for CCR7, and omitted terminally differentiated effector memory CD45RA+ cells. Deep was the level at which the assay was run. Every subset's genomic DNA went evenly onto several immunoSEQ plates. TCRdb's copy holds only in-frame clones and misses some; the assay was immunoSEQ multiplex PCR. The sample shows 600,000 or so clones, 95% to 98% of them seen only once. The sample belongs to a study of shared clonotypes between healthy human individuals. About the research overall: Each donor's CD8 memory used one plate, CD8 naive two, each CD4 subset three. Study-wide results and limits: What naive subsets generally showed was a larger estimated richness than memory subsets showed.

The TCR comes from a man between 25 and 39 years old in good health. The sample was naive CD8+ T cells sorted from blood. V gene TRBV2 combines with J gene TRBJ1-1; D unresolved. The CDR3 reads CASGIGSAEAFF. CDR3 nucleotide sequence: TGTGCCAGCGGGATAGGGTCCGCTGAAGCTTTCTTT.